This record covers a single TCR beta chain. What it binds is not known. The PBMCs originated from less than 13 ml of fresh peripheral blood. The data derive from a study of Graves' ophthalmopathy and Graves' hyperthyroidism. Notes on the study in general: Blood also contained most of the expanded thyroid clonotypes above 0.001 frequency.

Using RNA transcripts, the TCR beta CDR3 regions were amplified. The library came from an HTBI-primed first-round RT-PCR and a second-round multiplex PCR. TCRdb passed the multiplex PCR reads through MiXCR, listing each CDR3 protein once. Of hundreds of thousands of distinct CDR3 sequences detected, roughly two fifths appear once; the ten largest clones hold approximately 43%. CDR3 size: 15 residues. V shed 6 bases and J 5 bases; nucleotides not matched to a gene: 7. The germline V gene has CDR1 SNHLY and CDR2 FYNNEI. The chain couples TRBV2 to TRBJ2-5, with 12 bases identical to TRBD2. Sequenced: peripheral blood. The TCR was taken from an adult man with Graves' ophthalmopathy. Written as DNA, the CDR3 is TGTGCCAGCAGCTTAGGACTAGCGGGGTGGGAGACCCAGTACTTC. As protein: CASSLGLAGWETQYF.